Below, 9 T cell receptor beta chains from the same sample are listed, as sequenced in a study of T cell responses to AZD1222 COVID-19 vaccine listed by TCRdb under 2021. The intended sense of this specimen's time point label: about 28 days (+/-7) after the second vaccine dose. Receptor amplification or capture employed the immunoSEQ multiplex PCR assay. TCRdb's version of the immuneACCESS table is confined to in-frame rearrangements and falls short of the full clone set. An unresolved V gene accounts for under half of the shortfall where checked; the remainder is of unknown origin. A total of 100,000 to 130,000 clones appear in this sample, about 90% of them only once. The top ten hold roughly 9% of the sample. This specimen consisted of peripheral blood, obtained 28 days after the second AZD1222 dose. All receptors come from an adult who received the AZD1222 COVID-19 vaccine.

This chain links TRBV3-1 (or the pseudogene TRBV3-2) with TRBJ2-7, with D maybe TRBD2 (5 bases). There are 14 residues in the CDR3. The germline CDR1 and CDR2 sequences are LGHDT and YNNKEL (reference sequence). Deletions cut 1 base from V and 3 bases from J, with 10 bases between. The DNA of the CDR3 is TGTGCCAGCAGCCAAGTTACCGGGGTCTACGAGCAGTACTTC. Its protein is CASSQVTGVYEQYF.

The chain uses TRBV18 and TRBJ2-7, with TRBD1 as a possible D gene (6 bases). The CDR3 is 15 residues long. CDR1 is KGHSH, CDR2 LQKENI, per germline. V lost 3 bases and J 3 bases, leaving 15 bases between the germline ends. The chain's CDR3 is CASSPGDRINYEQYF. Written as DNA, the CDR3 is TGTGCCAGCTCACCCGGTGACAGGATTAACTACGAGCAGTACTTC. The whole variable domain, filled in from reference TRBV18 and TRBJ2-7, reads NAGVMQNPRHLVRRRGQEARLRCSPMKGHSHVYWYRQLPEEGLKFMVYLQKENIIDESGMPKERFSAEFPKEGPSILRIQQVVRGDSAAYFCASSPGDRINYEQYFGPGTRLTVT.

The gene calls are TRBV9 and TRBJ2-7, with a possible D match to TRBD1 (7 bases). V lost 3 bases, J lost 2 bases, and 9 bases lay in between. Germline V gene lookup returns CDR1 SGDLS and CDR2 YYNGEE. The CDR3 has 13 amino acids. CDR3 sequence: CASSGGTAYEQYF. In DNA form, the CDR3 reads TGTGCCAGCAGCGGCGGGACAGCCTACGAGCAGTACTTC. The whole variable domain, filled in from reference TRBV9 and TRBJ2-7, reads DSGVTQTPKHLITATGQRVTLRCSPRSGDLSVYWYQQSLDQGLQFLIQYYNGEERAKGNILERFSAQQFPDLHSELNLSSLELGDSALYFCASSGGTAYEQYFGPGTRLTVT.

The chain carries TRBV19 and TRBJ2-7, with 8 bases matching TRBD2. CDR1 and CDR2 (germline): LNHDA, SQIVND (reference sequence). The ends lost 3 bases at V and 2 bases at J; junction bases unmatched: 6. The CDR3 covers 15 residues. The CDR3 loop is CASSITLADTYEQYF. In nucleotides, the CDR3 is TGTGCCAGTAGTATCACACTAGCGGATACCTACGAGCAGTACTTC.

The CDR3 spells CASSKMLVSRNQPQHF. The DNA for the CDR3 is TGTGCCAGCAGCAAAATGCTTGTCAGTCGCAATCAGCCCCAGCATTTT. V usage is TRBV21-1 and J usage is TRBJ1-5; the listed D gene, TRBD1, was not tested against the DNA. TRBV21-1 is an annotated pseudogene. This CDR3 has 16 residues.

V gene TRBV27 combines with J gene TRBJ1-1; TRBD1 aligns across 7 bases. Germline loops: CDR1 MNHEY, CDR2 SMNVEV (reference sequence). This CDR3 region has 16 residues. V dropped 2 bases and J dropped 3; count of bases not matched to a gene: 9. The CDR3 region is CASSLKAGGPDTEAFF. The CDR3 DNA reads TGTGCCAGCAGTTTAAAGGCAGGGGGGCCGGACACTGAAGCTTTCTTT.

This clone turned up a few times. The chain couples TRBV5-8 to TRBJ1-3; 7 bases fit TRBD1. The V and J ends lost 1 base and 2 bases, in that order; junction bases with no gene match: 3. CDR1 is SGHTS and CDR2 is YDEGEE in the germline V gene. CDR3 size: 15 residues. This CDR3 reads CASSLFRGPGNTIYF. Written as DNA, the CDR3 is TGTGCCAGCAGCTTGTTTAGGGGGCCTGGAAACACCATATATTTT.

The chain couples TRBV19 to TRBJ2-3; 7 nucleotides agree with TRBD1. From germline, CDR1 is LNHDA and CDR2 SQIVND (reference sequence). With 6 bases clipped from V and 4 bases from J, the junction kept 7 bases outside the gene matches. The CDR3 covers 14 residues. The CDR3 region is CASSERQGPDTQYF. The CDR3 region has the DNA TGTGCCAGTAGCGAACGACAGGGTCCAGATACGCAGTATTTT. The full variable domain, completed using reference TRBV19 and TRBJ2-3, is DGGITQSPKYLFRKEGQNVTLSCEQNLNHDAMYWYRQDPGQGLRLIYYSQIVNDFQKGDIAEGYSVSREKKESFPLTVTSAQKNPTAFYLCASSERQGPDTQYFGPGTRLTVL.

The chain is built from TRBV19 and TRBJ2-7; D is ambiguous. The CDR3 covers 14 residues. Trimming took 4 bases from V and 6 from J, leaving 16 bases between them. CDR1 and CDR2 from the germline V gene are LNHDA and SQIVND (reference sequence). The CDR3 reads CASSRNHRNGEQYF. The DNA of the CDR3 is TGTGCCAGTAGTAGAAATCATAGGAACGGCGAGCAGTACTTC. Full variable domain (outside the CDR3, taken from reference TRBV19 and TRBJ2-7): DGGITQSPKYLFRKEGQNVTLSCEQNLNHDAMYWYRQDPGQGLRLIYYSQIVNDFQKGDIAEGYSVSREKKESFPLTVTSAQKNPTAFYLCASSRNHRNGEQYFGPGTRLTVT.